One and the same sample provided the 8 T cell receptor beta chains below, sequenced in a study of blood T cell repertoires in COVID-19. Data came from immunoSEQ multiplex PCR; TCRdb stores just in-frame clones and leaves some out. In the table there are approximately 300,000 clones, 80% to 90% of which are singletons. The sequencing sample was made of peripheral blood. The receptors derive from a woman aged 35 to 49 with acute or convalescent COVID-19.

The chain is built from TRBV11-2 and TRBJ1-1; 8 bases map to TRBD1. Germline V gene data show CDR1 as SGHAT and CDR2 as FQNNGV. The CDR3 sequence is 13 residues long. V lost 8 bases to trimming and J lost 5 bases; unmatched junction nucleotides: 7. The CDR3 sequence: CASEDRAGTEAFF. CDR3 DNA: TGTGCCAGCGAGGACAGGGCTGGGACTGAAGCTTTCTTT.

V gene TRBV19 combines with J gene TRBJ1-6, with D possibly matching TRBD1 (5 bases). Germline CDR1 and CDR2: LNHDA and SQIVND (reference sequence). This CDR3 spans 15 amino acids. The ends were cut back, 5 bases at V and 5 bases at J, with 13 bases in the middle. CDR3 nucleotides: TGTGCCAGTAGTTGGGGGGGAACAAATAATTCACCCCTCCACTTT. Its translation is CASSWGGTNNSPLHF.

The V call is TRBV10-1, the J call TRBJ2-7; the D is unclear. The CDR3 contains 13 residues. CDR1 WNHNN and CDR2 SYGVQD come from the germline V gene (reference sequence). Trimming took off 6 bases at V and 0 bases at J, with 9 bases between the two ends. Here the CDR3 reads CASRATCSYEQYV. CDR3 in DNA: TGCGCCAGCAGGGCGACTTGCTCCTACGAGCAGTACGTC.

CDR3: CASSISSAANEKLFF. The CDR3 nucleotides are TGTGCCAGTAGTATCTCTTCGGCGGCTAATGAAAAACTGTTTTTT. The chain joins TRBV19 to TRBJ1-4; D gene ambiguous. V was pared by 3 bases and J by 3 bases, with 11 bases between. The CDR3 loop spans 15 amino acids. The germline gives CDR1 LNHDA, CDR2 SQIVND (reference sequence).

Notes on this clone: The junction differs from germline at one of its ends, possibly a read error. In nucleotides, the CDR3 is TGTGCCACCAGCAGTATCGGGGATCAGGATTTT. Translating gives CATSSIGDQDF. The V gene is TRBV15, the J gene TRBJ2-3; tentatively, D is TRBD2 (5 bases). CDR1 is LNHNV and CDR2 is YYDKDF in the germline V gene (reference sequence). The length of the CDR3 is 11 residues.

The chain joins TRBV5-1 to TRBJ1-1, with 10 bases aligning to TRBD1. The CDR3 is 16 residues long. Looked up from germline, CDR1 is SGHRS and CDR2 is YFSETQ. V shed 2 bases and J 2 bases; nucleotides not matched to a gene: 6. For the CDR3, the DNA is TGCGCCAGCAGCTTAGGACAGGGGGTTATTAACACTGAAGCTTTCTTT. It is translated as CASSLGQGVINTEAFF.

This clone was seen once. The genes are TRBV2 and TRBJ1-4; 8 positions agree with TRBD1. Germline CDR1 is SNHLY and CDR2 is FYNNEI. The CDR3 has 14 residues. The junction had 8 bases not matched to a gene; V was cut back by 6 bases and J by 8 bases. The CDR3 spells CASSPDRGYEKLFF. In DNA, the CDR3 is TGTGCCAGCAGCCCAGACAGGGGCTACGAAAAACTGTTTTTT.

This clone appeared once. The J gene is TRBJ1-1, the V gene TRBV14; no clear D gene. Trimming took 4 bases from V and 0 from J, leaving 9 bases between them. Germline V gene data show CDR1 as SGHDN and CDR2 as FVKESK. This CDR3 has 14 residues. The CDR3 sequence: CASSLHQLNTEAFF. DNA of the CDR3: TGTGCCAGCAGCCTTCATCAGTTGAACACTGAAGCTTTCTTT.